This is a list of T cell receptor beta chains from one sample in a study of Ad26.COV2.S vaccination and SARS-CoV-2 variants. Libraries were prepared by immunoSEQ multiplex PCR; TCRdb keeps only in-frame clonotypes and omits some of them. The repertoire has about 460,000 clones, roughly nine tenths of them found once; the top ten carry under 2%. The sample consisted of peripheral blood, taken in a trial of Ad26.COV2.S vaccine versus placebo. These receptors originate from a person aged 18-60 years who received the Ad26.COV2.S COVID-19 vaccine or a placebo. CDR3s include the opening cysteine and the closing phenylalanine or tryptophan. The order of the fields is V gene, J gene, D gene, clone size, CDR3 protein, CDR3 DNA. The D gene is left open where the match is weak. Rows give clone size only sometimes, using once, few, many, or a class for an expanded clone.

V gene: TRBV3-1/TRBV3-2
J gene: TRBJ2-1
D gene: TRBD2
clone size: -
CDR3 protein: CASSHRTSGTYNEQFF
CDR3 DNA: TGTGCCAGCAGCCACCGGACTAGCGGGACCTACAATGAGCAGTTCTTC

V gene: TRBV7-3
J gene: TRBJ2-1
D gene: TRBD2
clone size: -
CDR3 protein: CASSLVYRLAEGNEQFF
CDR3 DNA: TGTGCCAGCAGCTTAGTCTATAGGCTAGCGGAGGGCAATGAGCAGTTCTTC

V gene: TRBV15
J gene: TRBJ2-3
D gene: TRBD2
clone size: -
CDR3 protein: CAIKGGEVTDTQYF
CDR3 DNA: TGTGCCATCAAGGGAGGGGAAGTCACAGATACGCAGTATTTT

V gene: TRBV5-1
J gene: TRBJ1-5
D gene: -
clone size: -
CDR3 protein: CASTRGYGNNQPQHF
CDR3 DNA: TGCGCCAGCACGAGGGGGTATGGTAACAATCAGCCCCAGCATTTT

V gene: TRBV19
J gene: TRBJ2-1
D gene: -
clone size: -
CDR3 protein: CASSIISQYDNEQFF
CDR3 DNA: TGTGCCAGTAGTATAATTAGTCAGTACGACAATGAGCAGTTCTTC

V gene: TRBV29-1
J gene: TRBJ2-7
D gene: -
clone size: -
CDR3 protein: CSATSSYEQYF
CDR3 DNA: TGCAGCGCGACAAGCTCCTACGAGCAGTACTTC

V gene: TRBV12-3/TRBV12-4
J gene: TRBJ2-3
D gene: TRBD2
clone size: -
CDR3 protein: CASLAGSTDTQYF
CDR3 DNA: TGTGCCAGCTTAGCGGGAAGCACAGATACGCAGTATTTT

V gene: TRBV18
J gene: TRBJ1-2
D gene: TRBD1
clone size: few
CDR3 protein: CASSPAGTGEGYTF
CDR3 DNA: TGTGCCAGCTCTCCCGCCGGGACAGGGGAGGGCTACACCTTC

V gene: TRBV13
J gene: TRBJ1-1
D gene: -
clone size: -
CDR3 protein: CASSYASWQWEGNTEAFF
CDR3 DNA: TGTGCCAGCAGCTACGCCTCCTGGCAGTGGGAGGGGAACACTGAAGCTTTCTTT

V gene: TRBV7-2
J gene: TRBJ2-3
D gene: TRBD2
clone size: once
CDR3 protein: CASSFRLAGVSTDTQYF
CDR3 DNA: TGTGCCAGCAGCTTTCGGCTAGCGGGAGTCAGCACAGATACGCAGTATTTT

V gene: TRBV30
J gene: TRBJ1-1
D gene: TRBD1
clone size: -
CDR3 protein: CAWSQGAAIRMNTEAFF
CDR3 DNA: TGTGCCTGGAGTCAGGGGGCGGCAATAAGGATGAACACTGAAGCTTTCTTT

V gene: TRBV5-1
J gene: TRBJ2-5
D gene: TRBD2
clone size: -
CDR3 protein: CASSRGLSSQETQYF
CDR3 DNA: TGCGCCAGCAGCCGGGGACTAAGTTCCCAAGAGACCCAGTACTTC

V gene: TRBV2
J gene: TRBJ2-7
D gene: -
clone size: -
CDR3 protein: CAGRQTPYEQYF
CDR3 DNA: TGTGCCGGAAGACAGACCCCCTACGAGCAGTACTTC

V gene: TRBV4-2
J gene: TRBJ1-1
D gene: -
clone size: -
CDR3 protein: CASSQGLPGASTEAFF
CDR3 DNA: TGTGCCAGCAGCCAAGGCCTTCCGGGGGCCTCAACTGAAGCTTTCTTT

V gene: TRBV5-1
J gene: TRBJ2-4
D gene: -
clone size: -
CDR3 protein: CASSDPTEAKNIQYF
CDR3 DNA: TGCGCCAGCAGCGACCCGACGGAGGCCAAAAACATTCAGTACTTC

V gene: TRBV10-1
J gene: TRBJ2-7
D gene: TRBD1
clone size: -
CDR3 protein: CASRPTDRDRGSIPVNFSYEQYF
CDR3 DNA: TGCGCCAGCAGACCTACCGACCGGGACAGGGGATCTATCCCCGTTAACTTCTCCTACGAGCAGTACTTC